The clone carrying this T cell receptor beta chain turned up a few times. This specimen comes from a study of blood T cell repertoires in COVID-19. Overall study context: Samples of COVID-19 (acute and convalescent) were obtained from the United States, Italy and Spain.

The CDR3 is 16 residues long. V shed 4 bases, J shed 6 bases, and the junction held 12 bases outside the gene matches. Germline CDR1 is SGHNT and CDR2 is YYREEE (reference sequence). Profiling relied on immunoSEQ multiplex PCR, and the TCRdb table lists in-frame clones only, not all of them. In the table there are 120,000 or so clones, 85% to 90% of which are singletons. Sequenced material: peripheral blood. The chain combines TRBV5-4 with TRBJ2-2; 7 nucleotides agree with TRBD1. The source is a human donor in a cohort sampled during active COVID-19. This CDR3 reads CASSQLDTGESGELFF. CDR3 sequence (DNA): TGTGCCAGCAGCCAACTAGATACAGGGGAGTCCGGGGAGCTGTTTTTT. Using reference TRBV5-4 and TRBJ2-2 for the parts outside the CDR3, the full variable domain is ETGVTQSPTHLIKTRGQQVTLRCSSQSGHNTVSWYQQALGQGPQFIFQYYREEENGRGNFPPRFSGLQFPNYSSELNVNALELDDSALYLCASSQLDTGESGELFFGEGSRLTVL.